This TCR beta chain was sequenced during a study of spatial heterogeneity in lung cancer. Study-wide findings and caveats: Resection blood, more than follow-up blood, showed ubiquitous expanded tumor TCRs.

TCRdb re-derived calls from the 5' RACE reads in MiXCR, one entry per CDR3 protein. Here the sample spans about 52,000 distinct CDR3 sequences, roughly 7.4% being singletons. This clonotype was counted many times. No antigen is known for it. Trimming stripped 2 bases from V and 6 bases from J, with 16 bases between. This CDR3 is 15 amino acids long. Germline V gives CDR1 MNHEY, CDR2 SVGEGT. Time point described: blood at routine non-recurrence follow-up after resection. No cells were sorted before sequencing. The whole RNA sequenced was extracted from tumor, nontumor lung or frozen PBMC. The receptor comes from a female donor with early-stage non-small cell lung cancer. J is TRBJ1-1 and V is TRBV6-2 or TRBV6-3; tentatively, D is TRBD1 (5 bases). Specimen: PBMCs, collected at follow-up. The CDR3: CASSYHPGRGSEAFF. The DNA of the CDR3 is TGTGCCAGCAGTTACCATCCAGGGCGGGGATCTGAAGCTTTCTTT.